The rows below give T cell receptor beta chains drawn from one sample of a study of blood T cell repertoires in COVID-19. Assay: immunoSEQ multiplex PCR; the TCRdb copy retains only in-frame clones and omits some. The profile shows about 150,000 clones, approximately 83% of them singletons. Material for sequencing was peripheral blood. These receptors all stem from a man between 70 and 80 years old with acute or convalescent COVID-19. CDR3s include the opening cysteine and the closing phenylalanine or tryptophan. The D gene is left open where the match is weak. A clone size is listed for some rows: how often the clone was seen (once, few, many), or a class if it is expanded.

v_gene,j_gene,abundance,d_gene,CDR3aa,CDR3nt
TRBV27,TRBJ2-7,-,TRBD1,CASSSLHLDRGLYF,TGTGCCAGCAGTTCCCTTCACCTTGACAGGGGTTTGTACTTC
TRBV28,TRBJ2-2,-,TRBD1,CASSPHRGQGTGELFF,TGTGCCAGCAGCCCCCACAGGGGGCAGGGCACCGGGGAGCTGTTTTTT
TRBV7-3,TRBJ2-3,-,TRBD2,CASSPTTSADTQYF,TGTGCCAGCAGCCCTACGACTAGCGCAGATACGCAGTATTTT
TRBV5-1,TRBJ2-6,-,-,CASSLEGSGANVLTF,TGCGCCAGCAGCTTGGAAGGGAGCGGGGCCAACGTCCTGACTTTC
TRBV27,TRBJ2-5,-,-,CASSSRGGRETQYF,TGTGCCAGCAGTAGTCGAGGGGGAAGAGAGACCCAGTACTTC
TRBV28,TRBJ2-7,-,-,CASSLSPTGNSYEQYF,TGTGCCAGCAGTTTATCCCCAACCGGGAACTCCTACGAGCAGTACTTC
TRBV18,TRBJ1-3,-,-,CASSPLQGAGNTIYF,TGTGCCAGCTCACCACTACAGGGCGCTGGAAACACCATATATTTT
TRBV6-1,TRBJ2-2,-,-,CASSEVRANTGELFF,TGTGCCAGCAGTGAGGTCAGGGCAAACACCGGGGAGCTGTTTTTT
TRBV30,TRBJ1-2,-,-,CASNPYGGYGYTF,TGTGCCTCCAACCCCTATGGCGGCTATGGCTACACCTTC
TRBV4-3,TRBJ1-5,-,-,CASSQEVTGSLPQHF,TGCGCCAGCAGCCAAGAGGTGACAGGAAGTTTGCCCCAGCATTTT
TRBV1,TRBJ2-1,-,-,CTSSHWEGGNNEQFF,TGCACCAGCAGCCACTGGGAGGGGGGGAATAATGAGCAGTTCTTC
TRBV7-6,TRBJ1-6,few,TRBD1,CASSRTGRNEDSPLHF,TGTGCCAGCAGCCGGACAGGGCGCAACGAGGATTCACCCCTCCACTTT
TRBV12-3/TRBV12-4,TRBJ2-3,-,-,CASSSGTDTQYF,TGTGCCAGCAGTAGCGGGACAGATACGCAGTATTTT
TRBV12-2,TRBJ2-7,-,-,CASRHIKPDSGRYEQYF,TGTGCAAGTCGCCATATTAAACCGGACTCGGGCCGCTACGAGCAGTACTTC
TRBV6-6,TRBJ2-1,-,-,CASSMTGYEQFF,TGTGCCAGCAGTATGACAGGTTATGAGCAGTTCTTC
TRBV18,TRBJ2-7,-,-,CASSPRQSPYEQYF,TGTGCCAGCTCACCGAGACAGTCCCCCTACGAGCAGTACTTC
TRBV19,TRBJ2-3,-,-,CASSIGQALSTDTQYF,TGTGCCAGTAGTATTGGCCAGGCACTCAGCACAGATACGCAGTATTTT
TRBV9,TRBJ2-7,many,TRBD1,CASSGTGVHEQYF,TGTGCCAGCAGCGGTACAGGGGTACACGAGCAGTACTTC
TRBV6-2/TRBV6-3,TRBJ1-5,-,-,CASSYGGGRNQPQHF,TGTGCCAGCAGTTACGGGGGAGGGCGCAATCAGCCCCAGCATTTT
TRBV19,TRBJ2-3,once,TRBD2,CASSAGAGLAGVMNTQYF,TGTGCCAGTAGCGCCGGTGCGGGACTAGCGGGAGTAATGAATACGCAGTATTTT
TRBV4-1,TRBJ2-7,-,-,CASSQVPVAGVHEQYF,TGCGCCAGCAGCCAAGTTCCGGTCGCCGGAGTGCACGAGCAGTACTTC
TRBV25-1,TRBJ2-5,once,TRBD1,CASSESGTGRFETQYF,TGTGCCAGCAGTGAATCCGGGACAGGGAGGTTCGAGACCCAGTACTTC
TRBV28,TRBJ1-3,-,-,CASSSHPGSGNTIYF,TGTGCCAGCAGTTCTCACCCAGGGTCTGGAAACACCATATATTTT
TRBV28,TRBJ2-7,-,TRBD1,CASRKTGGWYEQYF,TGTGCCAGCAGGAAAACAGGGGGCTGGTACGAGCAGTACTTC
TRBV7-2,TRBJ2-5,-,-,CASSVSGARQETQYF,TGTGCCAGCAGCGTCTCAGGGGCCCGCCAAGAGACCCAGTACTTC
TRBV6-6,TRBJ1-2,once,-,CASSYIGRGGGSGYTF,TGTGCCAGCAGTTACATTGGAAGGGGTGGCGGATCTGGCTACACCTTC
TRBV19,TRBJ2-2,once,TRBD1,CASIKGTVNTGELFF,TGTGCCAGTATTAAGGGGACAGTAAACACCGGGGAGCTGTTTTTT
TRBV5-1,TRBJ2-5,-,TRBD2,CASSLGAGGPGVETQYF,TGCGCCAGCAGCCTCGGAGCGGGAGGGCCAGGAGTAGAGACCCAGTACTTC
TRBV4-2,TRBJ2-1,few,TRBD2,CASSQGAGGGGNEQFF,TGTGCCAGCAGCCAAGGGGCGGGAGGCGGGGGCAATGAGCAGTTCTTC
TRBV7-2,TRBJ2-7,-,-,CASSLDRGDVYEQYF,TGTGCCAGCAGCTTAGATCGGGGAGACGTCTACGAGCAGTACTTC
TRBV3-1/TRBV3-2,TRBJ2-1,-,TRBD1,CASSHKNRDSEQFF,TGTGCCAGCAGCCATAAAAACCGGGACAGTGAGCAGTTCTTC